In its sample, the clone carrying this T cell receptor (beta chain) was seen once. The authors produced TCR alpha and TCR beta cDNA libraries with sample barcodes and UMIs by 5'RACE using constant-segment primers. TCRdb passed the 5' RACE reads through MiXCR, listing each CDR3 protein once. The sample holds 100,000 or so distinct CDR3 sequences, approximately 10% seen once. The data are from a study of T-cell memory formation after mild COVID-19. The receptor was isolated from a man aged 18 to 29 who had mild COVID-19 (a few samples of this study predate the infection). Cell type and time point are not known. The sample comprised PBMCs or a T cell subset sorted from them (not recorded which).

The CDR3 bases are TGTGCCAGCAGCTTTTGGACAGGGGACACCGGGGAGCTGTTTTTT. This encodes CASSFWTGDTGELFF. The chain combines TRBV7-9 with TRBJ2-2, with 9 bases that match TRBD1. Germline V lookup: CDR1 SEHNR, CDR2 FQNEAQ (reference sequence). Trimming cost V 3 bases and J 3 bases; bases outside gene matches: 2. This CDR3 is 15 amino acids long.